Below, 30 T cell receptor beta chains from the same sample are listed, as sequenced in a study of T cells in Graves' hyperthyroidism and ophthalmopathy (dated by TCRdb to between 2019 and 2020). Libraries were made using multiplex PCR. The sequencer listed for this sample is Illumina HiSeq 2000. TCR beta CDR3 regions were amplified from RNA transcripts. For the first round of RT-PCR on the TCR CDR3, the HTBI primer set was used together with the Qiagen OneStep RT-PCR kit. TCRdb itself trimmed the public reads at Q25 with fastp, ran MiXCR and retained productive beta chains. Records with the same CDR3 protein are collapsed into one entry carrying the most frequent genes and DNA. In this sample the table shows about 380,000 distinct CDR3 sequences, around 20% of which occur a single time. Over 35% of the sample comes from the top ten. Source material: blood. The origin of the receptors is a man aged 18 to 29 with Graves' ophthalmopathy.

The chain is built from TRBV9 and TRBJ1-6, with D possibly matching TRBD1 (5 bases). V was pared by 4 bases and J by 7 bases, with 12 bases between. This CDR3 contains 14 residues. Germline loops: CDR1 SGDLS, CDR2 YYNGEE. The CDR3 region has the DNA TGTGCCAGCAGCACACAGGACACCAATTCACCCCTCCACTTT. This gives the protein CASSTQDTNSPLHF. The full variable domain, completed using reference TRBV9 and TRBJ1-6, is DSGVTQTPKHLITATGQRVTLRCSPRSGDLSVYWYQQSLDQGLQFLIQYYNGEERAKGNILERFSAQQFPDLHSELNLSSLELGDSALYFCASSTQDTNSPLHFGNGTRLTVT.

In the case of this clonotype: This sequence may be a read error, since a much larger clone differs from it by one base. The chain is built from TRBV18 and TRBJ2-1; no clear D. Germline V gene lookup returns CDR1 KGHSH and CDR2 LQKENI. The CDR3 spans 13 residues. This CDR3 is CASPPNNYNEQFF. The CDR3 DNA is TGTGCCAGCCCACCAAACAACTACAATGAGCAGTTCTTC.

This clonotype was counted only a few times. The chain has TRBV5-1 and TRBJ2-1, with 13 bases matching TRBD2. The CDR3 runs to 15 residues. V shed 4 bases and J 9 bases; nucleotides not matched to a gene: 7. Germline V gene sequence: CDR1 SGHRS, CDR2 YFSETQ. The CDR3: CASSATSGGAPEQFF. CDR3 coding DNA: TGCGCCAGCAGCGCCACTAGCGGGGGGGCCCCTGAGCAGTTCTTC.

This clonotype was found many times. V and J are TRBV12-5 and TRBJ2-3, with TRBD2 as a possible D gene (5 bases). Germline lookup yields CDR1 LGHNT and CDR2 FRNRAP. V gave up 7 bases and J gave up 0 bases, with 14 bases separating them. This CDR3 has 15 residues. CDR3 nucleotides: TGTGCTAGTGCCAAGAGGGCAGAAAGCACAGATACGCAGTATTTT. Protein product: CASAKRAESTDTQYF.

This clonotype turned up a few times. The CDR3 region is CASSVAKTAERQETQYF. CDR3 nucleotides: TGTGCCAGCAGCGTAGCTAAGACAGCAGAACGCCAAGAGACCCAGTACTTC. This chain uses TRBV9 with TRBJ2-5; possibly TRBD1 for D (5 bases). CDR1 and CDR2 from the germline V gene are SGDLS and YYNGEE. CDR3 length: 17 amino acids. With 0 bases removed from V and 1 base from J, the gap between germline ends came to 16 bases. The complete variable domain, with remaining parts taken from reference TRBV9 and TRBJ2-5, reads DSGVTQTPKHLITATGQRVTLRCSPRSGDLSVYWYQQSLDQGLQFLIQYYNGEERAKGNILERFSAQQFPDLHSELNLSSLELGDSALYFCASSVAKTAERQETQYFGPGTRLLVL.

This clonotype was seen many times. The CDR3 DNA follows: TGTGCCAGCAGCGTGACTAGCCGCTACAATGAGCAGTTCTTC. This codes for CASSVTSRYNEQFF. This chain links TRBV12-3 or TRBV12-4 with TRBJ2-1; TRBD2 matches at 7 bases. The V segment lost 6 bases and the J segment 3 bases; nucleotides outside the gene matches: 5. The CDR3 length is 14 residues.

Details on this clonotype: A read error may account for a junction end that differs from germline. The chain links TRBV5-8 to TRBJ1-1, with D possibly TRBD1 on 5 matching bases. The CDR3 sequence is 16 residues long. CDR1 and CDR2 (germline): SGHTS, YDEGEE. This CDR3 reads CASRMRQGEGNIEAFF. CDR3 in DNA: TGTGCCAGCAGGATGAGGCAGGGCGAGGGGAACATTGAAGCTTTCTTT.

This clonotype came up many times. The rearrangement uses TRBV4-2 and TRBJ1-1, with D possibly matching TRBD1 (6 bases). The CDR3 is made up of 15 amino acids. V lost 1 base and J lost 5, with 14 bases in between. Germline CDR1 and CDR2: LGHNA and YNFKEQ. The CDR3 is CASSQGQGPGTEAFF. For the CDR3, the DNA is TGTGCCAGCAGCCAAGGCCAGGGGCCGGGAACTGAAGCTTTCTTT.

With regard to this clonotype: This could be a read error, since a much larger clone is one nucleotide away. This chain connects TRBV12-3 or TRBV12-4 to TRBJ2-6, with a possible D match to TRBD1 (5 bases). The CDR3 has 15 residues. The CDR3 reads CASSSSLSGASVLTF. DNA of the CDR3: TGTGCCAGCAGTTCCAGTCTTTCTGGGGCCAGCGTCCTGACTTTC.

This clonotype was seen more than once but under ten times. This chain connects TRBV6-1 to TRBJ2-7; weak D call: TRBD1 (5 bases). This CDR3 region has 13 residues. Germline CDR1 is MNHNS and CDR2 is SASEGT. The V and J ends lost 5 bases and 3 bases respectively, with 11 bases between them. CDR3 DNA: TGTGCCAGCAGTTTCGGACATAACTACGAGCAGTACTTC. It is translated as CASSFGHNYEQYF.

The table lists this clonotype with many counts. This chain joins TRBV6-5 and TRBJ2-5, with TRBD1 matching 7 bases. V lost 2 bases and J lost 5; bases outside the gene matches: 8. Per germline, CDR1 MNHEY and CDR2 SVGAGI. The CDR3 is 15 amino acids. The CDR3 region is CASSYTPGGGETQYF. CDR3 in DNA: TGTGCCAGCAGTTACACCCCAGGGGGTGGCGAGACCCAGTACTTC.

Of note for this clonotype: This may come from a read error, since a much larger clone is one base off. The gene calls are TRBV6-1 and TRBJ2-7; 9 bases match TRBD1. CDR1 and CDR2 from the germline V gene are MNHNS and SASEGT. This CDR3 region has 14 residues. As DNA, the CDR3 is TGTGCCAGCAGTAAGGGACAGGGTTCCTACAAGCAGTACTTC. This translates into CASSKGQGSYKQYF.

This clonotype was recorded a few times. With a much larger clone just one base away, this may be a read error. This chain uses TRBV7-9 with TRBJ1-2, with 9 bases identical to TRBD1. The junction had 3 bases not matched to a gene; V was cut back by 1 base and J by 6 bases. CDR3 length: 14 amino acids. The germline CDR1 and CDR2 sequences are SEHNR and FQNEAQ (reference sequence). As DNA, the CDR3 is TGTGCCAGCAGCTTAGGGGGGACAGGGAATGGCTACACCTTC. It yields the protein CASSLGGTGNGYTF. The full variable domain, with the rest looked up from reference TRBV7-9 and TRBJ1-2, is DTGVSQNPRHKITKRGQNVTFRCDPISEHNRLYWYRQTLGQGPEFLTYFQNEAQLEKSRLLSDRFSAERPKGSFSTLEIQRTEQGDSAMYLCASSLGGTGNGYTFGSGTRLTVV.

The rearrangement links TRBV6-1 to TRBJ2-7; 12 bases line up with TRBD2. Germline CDR1 reads MNHNS; CDR2 reads SASEGT. The CDR3 is 15 residues long. V lost 7 bases to trimming and J lost 3 bases; unmatched junction nucleotides: 7. This CDR3 reads CASIVGLAGSYEQYF. The CDR3 coding sequence is TGTGCCAGCATCGTCGGACTAGCGGGGAGCTACGAGCAGTACTTC.

This clonotype was counted between two and nine times. CDR3 in amino acids: CASSSNLAKNIQYF. In DNA form, the CDR3 reads TGCGCCAGCAGTTCAAATTTAGCCAAAAACATTCAGTACTTC. The chain is built from TRBV5-1 and TRBJ2-4; no firm D call. CDR3 size: 14 residues. V was shortened by 5 bases and J by 0 bases, with 9 bases between the two germline ends. Germline CDR1 is SGHRS and CDR2 is YFSETQ.

This clonotype has a handful of counts. This rearrangement joins TRBV5-1 to TRBJ2-1; 9 bases are shared with TRBD1. Looked up from germline, CDR1 is SGHRS and CDR2 is YFSETQ. This CDR3 is built from 16 residues. The ends lost 0 bases at V and 5 bases at J; junction bases unmatched: 6. The CDR3 sequence: CASSLEQGARDNEQFF. Here the CDR3 DNA reads TGCGCCAGCAGCTTGGAACAGGGGGCCAGGGACAATGAGCAGTTCTTC. Supplemented by reference TRBV5-1 and TRBJ2-1, the full variable domain reads KAGVTQTPRYLIKTRGQQVTLSCSPISGHRSVSWYQQTPGQGLQFLFEYFSETQRNKGNFPGRFSGRQFSNSRSEMNVSTLELGDSALYLCASSLEQGARDNEQFFGPGTRLTVL.

A few counts support this clonotype. The chain carries TRBV11-3 and TRBJ2-1; D uncertain. This CDR3 comprises 16 residues. Germline V gene lookup returns CDR1 SGHNT and CDR2 YENEEA. With 1 base removed from V and 5 bases from J, the gap between germline ends came to 15 bases. CDR3 region: CASSLGSRGGDNEQFF. The CDR3 DNA is TGTGCCAGCAGCTTAGGATCACGCGGTGGTGACAATGAGCAGTTCTTC.

The sample holds many counts of this clonotype. The genes are TRBV29-1 and TRBJ2-7; D possibly corresponds to TRBD2 (6 bases). V lost 6 bases, J lost 5 bases, and 23 bases lay in between. The CDR3 runs 15 residues. CDR1 is SQVTM, CDR2 ANQGSEA, per germline. The CDR3 DNA is TGCAGCGTCGCGACGCAGGGACTTGGTGGGGACGAGCAGTACTTC. Its protein product is CSVATQGLGGDEQYF.

For this clonotype: A clone one base away is much larger, so this may be a read error. The chain is built from TRBV3-1 and TRBJ2-1; 8 positions agree with TRBD2. Germline CDR1 is LGHDT and CDR2 is YNNKEL (reference sequence). With 3 bases clipped from V and 9 bases from J, the junction kept 4 bases outside the gene matches. The CDR3 is 13 amino acids. DNA of the CDR3: TGTGCCAGCAGCCACTCCGGGGGGGTTGAGCAGTTCTTC. This translates into CASSHSGGVEQFF.

This clonotype was found many times. This chain uses TRBV7-2 with TRBJ2-3; no clear D gene. Germline V lookup: CDR1 SGHTA, CDR2 FQGNSA. The CDR3 runs 13 residues. Trimming removed 5 bases at V and 0 bases at J, with 6 bases between. CDR3 nucleotide sequence: TGTGCCAGCAGCCCAATTAGCACAGATACGCAGTATTTT. It codes for CASSPISTDTQYF.

This clonotype was seen a handful of times. The V call is TRBV18, the J call TRBJ2-1; D gene unclear. Trimming stripped 4 bases from V and 4 bases from J, with 11 bases between. CDR1 and CDR2 (germline): KGHSH, LQKENI. The CDR3 length is 14 residues. CDR3 loop: CASSLPLRYNEQFF. Written as DNA, the CDR3 is TGTGCCAGCTCACTACCACTCCGGTACAATGAGCAGTTCTTC.

This clonotype was counted at least ten times. The rearrangement uses TRBV4-1 and TRBJ1-5; TRBD1 matches 10 bases. With V trimmed by 3 bases and J by 4 bases, 3 bases remained unmatched. CDR1 is MGHRA and CDR2 is YSYEKL in the germline V gene. The CDR3 consists of 15 residues. The DNA for the CDR3 is TGCGCCAGCAGCCAGGGACAGGGGACAAATCAGCCCCAGCATTTT. Its translation: CASSQGQGTNQPQHF.

This clonotype was counted between two and nine times. J is TRBJ2-7 and V is TRBV6-1, with a tentative D call TRBD2 (7 bases). The CDR3 contains 14 residues. Germline V gene data show CDR1 as MNHNS and CDR2 as SASEGT. V was cut by 8 bases and J by 6 bases, with 20 bases left in between. In DNA form, the CDR3 reads TGTGCCAGCGGGAAAAGGGGGGGCCTCGGCGAGCAGTACTTC. Protein: CASGKRGGLGEQYF.

The genes are TRBV2 and TRBJ1-1; TRBD1 agrees at 9 bases. The CDR3 is 16 amino acids. V was clipped by 6 bases and J by 9 bases; unmatched bases: 17. Germline V gene sequence: CDR1 SNHLY, CDR2 FYNNEI. The chain's CDR3 is CASSAHRDRAPRQAFF. CDR3 sequence (DNA): TGTGCCAGCAGCGCCCACCGGGACAGGGCCCCCCGCCAAGCTTTCTTT.

This clonotype came up many times. The rearrangement joins TRBV11-2 to TRBJ1-2; D remains unclear. Germline CDR1 SGHAT, CDR2 FQNNGV. The CDR3 covers 14 residues. Trimming took 3 bases from V and 2 from J, leaving 10 bases between them. The CDR3 spells CASSFTRTNYGYTF. DNA of the CDR3: TGTGCCAGCAGCTTCACGAGGACGAACTATGGCTACACCTTC. The full variable domain, rest sourced from reference TRBV11-2 and TRBJ1-2, is EAGVAQSPRYKIIEKRQSVAFWCNPISGHATLYWYQQILGQGPKLLIQFQNNGVVDDSQLPKDRFSAERLKGVDSTLKIQPAKLEDSAVYLCASSFTRTNYGYTFGSGTRLTVV.

This clonotype appeared many times. V and J are TRBV12-3 or TRBV12-4 and TRBJ1-1, with 9 bases fitting TRBD1. There are 14 residues in the CDR3. Unmatched junction bases numbered 3, after V lost 4 bases and J lost 3 bases. The CDR3 here is CASSWDRVDTEAFF. The CDR3 DNA sequence: TGTGCCAGCAGTTGGGACAGGGTAGACACTGAAGCTTTCTTT.

Comment on this clonotype: The junction differs from germline at one of its ends, possibly a read error. This chain links TRBV10-3 with TRBJ2-5; maybe TRBD1 (5 bases). Germline assignment: CDR1 ENHRY and CDR2 SYGVKD. CDR3 length: 14 residues. In nucleotides, the CDR3 is TGTGCCAGCAGTGAAGCCGGCAGGGAAGGGACCCAGTACTTC. As protein: CASSEAGREGTQYF.

This clonotype was counted a few times. The gene calls are TRBV4-1 and TRBJ2-1, with TRBD2 matching 9 bases. Trimming removed 1 base from V and 7 bases from J; junction bases left unmatched: 14. This CDR3 is built from 18 residues. In germline, CDR1 is MGHRA, CDR2 YSYEKL. The chain's CDR3 is CASSQGHHGGGAGNEQFF. As DNA, the CDR3 is TGCGCCAGCAGCCAAGGCCACCACGGCGGGGGGGCCGGTAATGAGCAGTTCTTC.

This clonotype was counted at least ten times. This chain's CDR3 is CASSPSGDTDTQYF. In DNA, the CDR3 is TGTGCCTCCAGTCCTAGCGGGGACACAGATACGCAGTATTTT. The chain employs TRBV18 and TRBJ2-3; 9 nucleotides match TRBD2. V shed 11 bases and J 2 bases; nucleotides not matched to a gene: 8. CDR3 length: 14 amino acids. CDR1 and CDR2 from the germline V gene are KGHSH and LQKENI.

This clonotype came up many times. V gene TRBV12-3 or TRBV12-4 combines with J gene TRBJ1-5, with a tentative D call TRBD1 (5 bases). The CDR3 has 14 residues. V lost 6 bases and J 9 bases, leaving 18 bases between the germline ends. The CDR3 sequence is CASRTEYSLGPQHF. The CDR3 DNA is TGTGCCAGCAGGACAGAGTATTCCTTGGGGCCCCAGCATTTT.